These T cell receptor beta chains were read from a single sample in a study of spatial heterogeneity in lung cancer. Via MiXCR, TCRdb re-called the 5' RACE reads, giving one row per CDR3 protein. The sample consists of around 40,000 distinct CDR3 sequences, roughly 5.6% of them appearing once. Source: PBMCs, taken at surgery. The receptors were sampled from a female donor with early-stage non-small cell lung cancer. Each CDR3 is given with its conserved first and last residue. A D gene is named only where the DNA matches it firmly. A row's size may be missing; if present it is once, few, many or a size class.

clone size,J gene,V gene,D gene,CDR3 DNA,CDR3 protein
medium-sized,TRBJ2-2,TRBV12-3/TRBV12-4,-,TGTGCCAGCAGTTTAGCGGGGGGGCGTACCGGGGAGCTGTTTTTT,CASSLAGGRTGELFF
many,TRBJ1-2,TRBV30,TRBD1,TGTGCCTGGAGAATGGGGGGCGAGACAGGGAGACTAGGTGGCTACACCTTC,CAWRMGGETGRLGGYTF
-,TRBJ2-7,TRBV20-1,TRBD1,TGCAGTGCTAGAGGTCTGGGACAGGGAACGTTTTTCGAGCAGTACTTC,CSARGLGQGTFFEQYF
many,TRBJ1-1,TRBV29-1,TRBD1,TGCAGCGTCCGCCCTCAACAGGGGGCGATAGCTTTCTTT,CSVRPQQGAIAFF
few,TRBJ2-7,TRBV28,TRBD1,TGTGCCAGCAGTTTCGGGACAGGGATCCAGTACTTC,CASSFGTGIQYF
-,TRBJ2-2,TRBV2,-,TGTGCCAGCACCCTAGCGTTGGCCGGGGAGCTGTTTTTT,CASTLALAGELFF
few,TRBJ2-5,TRBV12-3/TRBV12-4,TRBD2,TGTGCCAGCAGTCTTGGCGGGGGGGCTGAGGAGACCCAGTACTTC,CASSLGGGAEETQYF
-,TRBJ1-2,TRBV24-1,-,TGTGCCACCAGTGCCCCGACAGATTATGGCTACACCTTC,CATSAPTDYGYTF
many,TRBJ2-1,TRBV28,TRBD1,TGTGCCAGCAGTGCGGGGACAGGGGGACCCTACAATGAGCAGTTCTTC,CASSAGTGGPYNEQFF
few,TRBJ1-1,TRBV5-1,-,TGCGCCAGCAGCGACCTACATCCGAACACTGAAGCTTTCTTT,CASSDLHPNTEAFF
few,TRBJ2-1,TRBV6-5,-,TGTGCCAGCAGCCGGGGGGCTCCCTTATACAATGAGCAGTTCTTC,CASSRGAPLYNEQFF
many,TRBJ2-1,TRBV7-9,TRBD1,TGTGCCAGCAGCTTACTCCTGGGACAGGGAGGGAATGAGCAGTTCTTC,CASSLLLGQGGNEQFF
many,TRBJ1-2,TRBV20-1,TRBD1,TGCAGTGCTAGTCCCGGGACAGGGACCGATGGCTACACCTTC,CSASPGTGTDGYTF
many,TRBJ2-3,TRBV7-6,-,TGTGCCAGCAGCTTTAGGGGGGGTACGCAGTATTTT,CASSFRGGTQYF
many,TRBJ1-4,TRBV4-1,-,TGCGCCAGCAGCCAAGAGCACCCGATTGCAACTAATGAAAAACTGTTTTTT,CASSQEHPIATNEKLFF
few,TRBJ1-1,TRBV12-3/TRBV12-4,TRBD1,TGTGCCAGCAGTGTCCGACAGGGGAACACTGAAGCTTTCTTT,CASSVRQGNTEAFF
many,TRBJ2-3,TRBV6-4,-,TGTGCCAGCAGTGAATCTAGCACAGATACGCAGTATTTT,CASSESSTDTQYF
many,TRBJ2-7,TRBV6-5,TRBD1,TGTGCCAGCAGCCTAAAGCCGGGACAGGGCGGCCACGAGCAGTACTTC,CASSLKPGQGGHEQYF
-,TRBJ2-7,TRBV12-3/TRBV12-4,TRBD1,TGTGCCAGCAGTTTATGGACAGGCCCAGTTGGTTACGAGCAGTACTTC,CASSLWTGPVGYEQYF
many,TRBJ2-5,TRBV27,-,TGTGCCAGCAGTTTATTGGGGGGACCTCAAGAGACCCAGTACTTC,CASSLLGGPQETQYF
many,TRBJ1-1,TRBV10-3,-,TGTGCCATGAACTCTCCAGGTATCGGGCCCGGCACTGAAGCTTTCTTT,CAMNSPGIGPGTEAFF
-,TRBJ1-2,TRBV20-1,-,TGCAGTGCTAGAGAGGACGTTAACTATGGCTACACCTTC,CSAREDVNYGYTF
many,TRBJ2-3,TRBV4-1,TRBD1,TGCGCCAGCAGCTTCCGGGACAGGGGGCCAGATACGCAGTATTTT,CASSFRDRGPDTQYF
-,TRBJ2-1,TRBV9,TRBD2,TGTGCCAGCAGCGGTAGCGGGGTCCGGAACAATGAGCAGTTCTTC,CASSGSGVRNNEQFF
-,TRBJ2-3,TRBV3-1,-,TGTGCCAGCAGCCACTCGGATCGAGATACGCAGTATTTT,CASSHSDRDTQYF
-,TRBJ1-6,TRBV28,-,TGTGCCAGCAGTTACAGTTCACCCCTCCACTTT,CASSYSSPLHF
many,TRBJ2-1,TRBV25-1,TRBD2,TGTGCCAGCAGTGAGGGGGGTTTGGGAGGGAATGAGCAGTTCTTC,CASSEGGLGGNEQFF
many,TRBJ1-1,TRBV30,-,TGTGCCTGGAGTGTAGGTACGGGGTCTGAAGCTTTCTTT,CAWSVGTGSEAFF
many,TRBJ2-3,TRBV28,-,TGTGCCAGCGAACAGGGGGGGACCCCGGACGGCACAGATACGCAGTATTTT,CASEQGGTPDGTDTQYF
many,TRBJ2-1,TRBV7-8,TRBD2,TGTGCCAGCAGCTTAGCGGGTGCGGGGGGGCCGTACAATGAGCAGTTCTTC,CASSLAGAGGPYNEQFF
many,TRBJ2-3,TRBV15,TRBD1,TGTGCCACCAGCAGAGAGGCCGGGACAGTCACAGATACGCAGTATTTT,CATSREAGTVTDTQYF
few,TRBJ1-1,TRBV5-5,TRBD1,TGTGCCAGCAGCTTTTCGACAGGGGGCTTAGGCACTGAAGCTTTCTTT,CASSFSTGGLGTEAFF
many,TRBJ1-2,TRBV21-1,-,TGTGCCAGCAGCACACCAGGGGAGGTTGGCTACACCTTC,CASSTPGEVGYTF
many,TRBJ2-7,TRBV6-5,-,TGTGCCAGCAGCTCGACTCACTACGAGCAGTACTTC,CASSSTHYEQYF
-,TRBJ2-7,TRBV12-3/TRBV12-4,-,TGTGCCAGCAGCCCCCTCCCAAGGGTGAGTGGCTACGAGCAGTACTTC,CASSPLPRVSGYEQYF
many,TRBJ2-5,TRBV6-2/TRBV6-3,TRBD1,TGTGCCAGCAGCTACGACTGGGGACAGGGCCTCCGGGTCGGGACCCAGTACTTC,CASSYDWGQGLRVGTQYF
many,TRBJ1-3,TRBV28,TRBD1,TGTGCCAGCAGTTCGGGACAGGGGGGACCCTCTGGAAACACCATATATTTT,CASSSGQGGPSGNTIYF
many,TRBJ2-1,TRBV4-2,-,TGTGCCAGCAGCCAGATTTTGGGATACAATGAGCAGTTCTTC,CASSQILGYNEQFF